Listed below are T cell receptor beta chains from one sample, sequenced in a study of blood T cell repertoires in COVID-19. The assay was immunoSEQ multiplex PCR, and TCRdb's table has in-frame clones only and misses some. Of around 290,000 clones detected, 88% appear once; the ten largest clones hold roughly 2%. Sequencing used PBMCs or T cells enriched from blood (not recorded which). These receptors were collected from a woman in her sixties in a cohort exposed to, infected with or recovered from COVID-19 (not recorded which). Each CDR3 is given with its conserved first and last residue. D genes are given only for firm matches. Size tells how often a clone was seen (once, few, many) or the class of an expanded clone, and some rows leave it out.

TGTGCCAGCTTGCGGGGGACAGGTACATCGGTCGGCTACACCTTC	CASLRGTGTSVGYTF	TRBD1	TRBJ1-2	.	TRBV18
TGTGCCAGCAGTGTATTTACGGGACAGGGGTGGGGCTACGAGCAGTACTTC	CASSVFTGQGWGYEQYF	TRBD1	TRBJ2-7	.	TRBV6-1
TGTGCCAGCAGTTTTTTGACAGATCCTCCGAGGGAGACCCAGTACTTC	CASSFLTDPPRETQYF	.	TRBJ2-5	.	TRBV28
TGCGCCAGCAGCTTGGTTCCGGGGACCTACGAGCAGTACTTC	CASSLVPGTYEQYF	.	TRBJ2-7	.	TRBV5-1
TGTGCCAGCAGCTTGCGAGAAAGTGAGCAGTTCTTC	CASSLRESEQFF	.	TRBJ2-1	.	TRBV7-9
TGTGCCAGCAGTTATTTCGGGAGGTTGGACGAGCAGTACTTC	CASSYFGRLDEQYF	TRBD2	TRBJ2-7	.	TRBV6-2/TRBV6-3
TGTGCCAGCAGCCAAGTAGCGCCAGGGGACAGGCGAGCCTCTGGAAACACCATATATTTT	CASSQVAPGDRRASGNTIYF	TRBD1	TRBJ1-3	.	TRBV3-1/TRBV3-2
TGTGCCAGCAGCCCCCTGGAGGGGTCCTACGAGCAGTACTTC	CASSPLEGSYEQYF	.	TRBJ2-7	.	TRBV6-5
TGTGCCAGTATACCAACAGGGGGCTCCTACAATGAGCAGTTCTTC	CASIPTGGSYNEQFF	TRBD1	TRBJ2-1	.	TRBV19
TGTGCCAGCAGCTTTTACTCCTACAATGAGCAGTTCTTC	CASSFYSYNEQFF	.	TRBJ2-1	.	TRBV11-2
TGTGCCAGCAGCCAAGCGCGAGGGGGCGGTGGCTACACCTTC	CASSQARGGGGYTF	TRBD1	TRBJ1-2	.	TRBV3-1/TRBV3-2
TGTGCCAGCAGCTTAACAGACACTCGCTCTGGAAACACCATATATTTT	CASSLTDTRSGNTIYF	.	TRBJ1-3	.	TRBV7-6
TGTGCCACCAGCAGATCCCGGGAGGGTCCCTACGAGCAGTACTTC	CATSRSREGPYEQYF	TRBD2	TRBJ2-7	.	TRBV15
TGTGCCAGCAGCCCTAGACAGGTTGGGCCCTACGAGCAGTACTTC	CASSPRQVGPYEQYF	.	TRBJ2-7	.	TRBV11-2
TGTGCCTGGAAGGTCACAGGGGGTCCCTACGAGCAGTACTTC	CAWKVTGGPYEQYF	TRBD1	TRBJ2-7	.	TRBV30
TGTGCCAGCAGTTTACGGGGACAGGTGACCTCCTACGAGCAGTACTTC	CASSLRGQVTSYEQYF	TRBD1	TRBJ2-7	.	TRBV27
TGTGCCAGCAGTGAGGACAGGGAGAGCTATGGCTACACCTTC	CASSEDRESYGYTF	TRBD1	TRBJ1-2	.	TRBV2
TGTGCCAGCAGTTTACCGCCGACAGGGGGCGGCTATGGCTACACCTTC	CASSLPPTGGGYGYTF	TRBD1	TRBJ1-2	.	TRBV28
TGTGCCAGCAAATTCAGTGGAACAGGGGTCTCTAACTATGGCTACACCTTC	CASKFSGTGVSNYGYTF	TRBD1	TRBJ1-2	.	TRBV28
TGCGCCAGCAGCCAAGGTAGCGCTAGCGGGGCTTACAATGAGCAGTTCTTC	CASSQGSASGAYNEQFF	TRBD2	TRBJ2-1	few	TRBV4-3
TGCGCCAGCAGCTTGGAGTGGGGGGAGTGGGCTTTCTTT	CASSLEWGEWAFF	.	TRBJ1-1	.	TRBV5-1
TGTGCCAGCAGTTTTCGCCGCCAGGGGGCCTACAATGAGCAGTTCTTC	CASSFRRQGAYNEQFF	TRBD1	TRBJ2-1	few	TRBV27
TGTGCCAGCAGCCCCGGACTAGCGGGTACGGCCGCTTTAAACTTC	CASSPGLAGTAALNF	TRBD2	TRBJ2-7	.	TRBV7-2
TGTGCCAGCAGTCCTCGTTCGGGACTAGCGGTAATCAATGAGCAGTTCTTC	CASSPRSGLAVINEQFF	TRBD2	TRBJ2-1	.	TRBV28
TGTGCCAGCAGACCGCGGACAGGTAACACCTACGAGCAGTACTTC	CASRPRTGNTYEQYF	TRBD1	TRBJ2-7	.	TRBV27
TGTGCCATCAGTGAGTCTGGGACAGGCTACGAGCAGTACTTC	CAISESGTGYEQYF	TRBD1	TRBJ2-7	.	TRBV10-3
TGCGCCAGCAGCTTGGAACAGGGCCCCTACGAGCAGTACTTC	CASSLEQGPYEQYF	.	TRBJ2-7	.	TRBV5-1
TGTGCCAGCAGTTTAATCAACAATGAGCAGTTCTTC	CASSLINNEQFF	.	TRBJ2-1	once	TRBV12-3/TRBV12-4
TGCAGCGTTGAATCGGGTGGGTACGAGCAGTACTTC	CSVESGGYEQYF	.	TRBJ2-7	.	TRBV29-1
TGTGCCAGCAGTTACGGTACTAGCGGGAGGTACGAGCAGTACTTC	CASSYGTSGRYEQYF	TRBD2	TRBJ2-7	.	TRBV6-6
TGTGCCAGCAGCGGACAAGATTTGAACACTGAAGCTTTCTTT	CASSGQDLNTEAFF	.	TRBJ1-1	few	TRBV7-6
TGTGCCATCAGTGGGGGGGTTAATGAAAAACTGTTTTTT	CAISGGVNEKLFF	.	TRBJ1-4	.	TRBV10-3
TGTGCCAGCAGCCCATACATCAGGGTCTCGGGCGGAAACACCATATATTTT	CASSPYIRVSGGNTIYF	.	TRBJ1-3	.	TRBV7-2
TGTGCCAGCAGCTTAGCGGGCTTGCGTGGCTACACCTTC	CASSLAGLRGYTF	.	TRBJ1-2	.	TRBV7-9
TGTGCCAGTAGTATCGGCGCGGGAGAAGGGGAGACCCAGTACTTC	CASSIGAGEGETQYF	TRBD2	TRBJ2-5	.	TRBV19
TGCGCCAGCAGCGAACAAGGAGGAAATGAGCAGTTCTTC	CASSEQGGNEQFF	.	TRBJ2-1	.	TRBV10-2
TGCGCCAGCAGCCAAGTGAGACAGGGTCGGGCGGGGACTGAAGCTTTCTTT	CASSQVRQGRAGTEAFF	TRBD1	TRBJ1-1	.	TRBV4-3
TGCAGCGTTTACCGGGACAACGAAGAGACCCAGTACTTC	CSVYRDNEETQYF	.	TRBJ2-5	few	TRBV29-1
TGCGCCAGCAGCTTCGGGGGGATTTACACCTTC	CASSFGGIYTF	.	TRBJ1-2	.	TRBV5-1
TGTGCCAGCAGCAAACCGGGACACATCTACGAGCAGTACTTC	CASSKPGHIYEQYF	.	TRBJ2-7	.	TRBV28
TGTGCCAGCAGCGTATTCCGCACCGGGGAGCTGTTTTTT	CASSVFRTGELFF	.	TRBJ2-2	few	TRBV9
TGCGCCAGCAGCTTGGCCCCGGGGGGGCAGAACACCATATATTTT	CASSLAPGGQNTIYF	.	TRBJ1-3	once	TRBV5-1
TGTGCCAGCAGAGACAGGACGAACACCGGGGAGCTGTTTTTT	CASRDRTNTGELFF	.	TRBJ2-2	.	TRBV25-1
TGTGCCAGCAGCTTGCTGACAGATACGCAGTATTTT	CASSLLTDTQYF	.	TRBJ2-3	.	TRBV5-6
TGTGCCAGCCAACATCAAGGGGGCAATGAGCAGTTCTTC	CASQHQGGNEQFF	.	TRBJ2-1	.	TRBV27
TGCAGCGTCGAACATACAGGGTCTACTGAAGCTTTCTTT	CSVEHTGSTEAFF	.	TRBJ1-1	.	TRBV29-1